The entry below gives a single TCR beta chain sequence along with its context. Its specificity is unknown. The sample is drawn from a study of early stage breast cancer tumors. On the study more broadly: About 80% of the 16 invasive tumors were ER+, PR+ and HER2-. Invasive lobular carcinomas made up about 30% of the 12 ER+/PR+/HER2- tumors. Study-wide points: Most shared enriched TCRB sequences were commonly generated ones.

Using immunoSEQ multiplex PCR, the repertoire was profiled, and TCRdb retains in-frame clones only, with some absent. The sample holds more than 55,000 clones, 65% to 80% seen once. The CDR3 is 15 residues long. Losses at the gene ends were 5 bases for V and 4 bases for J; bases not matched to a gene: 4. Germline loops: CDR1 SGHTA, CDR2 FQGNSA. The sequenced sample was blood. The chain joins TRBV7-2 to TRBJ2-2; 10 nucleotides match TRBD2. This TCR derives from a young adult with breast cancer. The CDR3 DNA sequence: TGTGCCAGCAGCAGGACTAGCGGAACCACCGGGGAGCTGTTTTTT. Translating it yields CASSRTSGTTGELFF.